The rows below give T cell receptor beta chains drawn from one sample of a study of T cell repertoires in cytomegalovirus infection. No cognate antigen is known for these TCRs. TCRdb reprocessed the reads via MiXCR and lists one record per CDR3 protein. The data hold 650,000 to 850,000 distinct CDR3 sequences, with 25% to 35% observed a single time. The sequenced sample was cultured CD8+ T cells from PBMCs, obtained from culture after CMV antigen stimulation. The source is a human donor in good health (CMV status not recorded). Some clones in this sample may be carry-over from other donors' samples. The CDR3 runs from the conserved cysteine through the conserved F or W. A D gene is named only where the DNA matches it firmly. Not all rows give a size; the values are once, few, many and, for expanded clones, a class.

TRBJ1-5 TRBV6-2/TRBV6-3 few TRBD1 TGTGCCAGCAGTCCCCCCAGGGACAGGGGAAACAATCAGCCCCAGCATTTT CASSPPRDRGNNQPQHF
TRBJ1-5 TRBV27 few . TGTGCCAGCAGGCCGGCTGGGAATCAGCCCCAGCATTTT CASRPAGNQPQHF
TRBJ1-1 TRBV6-5 many . TGTGCCAGCAGTTACGGGGGTTTTGGGCCTGAAGCTTTCTTT CASSYGGFGPEAFF
TRBJ1-1 TRBV7-2 many TRBD1 TGTGCCAGCAGTCTCCGAAGGGAGGGGACAGGGTTCATGAACACTGAAGCTTTCTTT CASSLRREGTGFMNTEAFF
TRBJ2-4 TRBV6-2/TRBV6-3 . . TGTGCCAGCAGTTTCCCCGTAAGGTTGGCGTCGGGGGAAGCCAAAAACATTCAGTACTTC CASSFPVRLASGEAKNIQYF
TRBJ2-1 TRBV6-2/TRBV6-3 . . TGTGCCAGCAGTTACTCCGTCGGAACCAGCAACAATGAGCAGTTCTTC CASSYSVGTSNNEQFF
TRBJ2-5 TRBV4-1 . . TGCGCCAGCAGCCAGCAGGGGTCGGAGACCCAGTACTTC CASSQQGSETQYF
TRBJ2-3 TRBV4-3 . TRBD2 TGCGCCAGCAGCCAAGATTTGGTAGCGGGGGGAAAAGATACGCAGTATTTT CASSQDLVAGGKDTQYF
TRBJ2-3 TRBV27 few TRBD1 TGTGCCAGCAGTCTAGTCCCGACAGGGGCCACAGATACGCAGTATTTT CASSLVPTGATDTQYF
TRBJ2-3 TRBV7-9 few TRBD1 TGTGCCCTCGAGGGACAGGGCAGCACAGATACGCAGTATTTT CALEGQGSTDTQYF
TRBJ2-6 TRBV2 once . TGTGCCAGCATTACAGGGCCTGGGGCCAACGTCCTGACTTTC CASITGPGANVLTF
TRBJ2-3 TRBV7-2 many TRBD2 TGTGCCAGCAGTCCTAGCGGGGGGGCTGGAGATACGCAGTATTTT CASSPSGGAGDTQYF
TRBJ1-5 TRBV27 . TRBD1 TGTGCCAGCAGTTCGGCGGGACAGGGGGATCAGCCCCAGCATTTT CASSSAGQGDQPQHF
TRBJ2-2 TRBV7-2 . TRBD2 TGTGCCAGCAGTTGGGGGGAGGGGAAGGTGAACACCGGGGAGCTGTTTTTT CASSWGEGKVNTGELFF
TRBJ1-1 TRBV7-9 few . TGTGCCAGCAGCCGAGAAACCGGGACAGAAGCTTTCTTT CASSRETGTEAFF
TRBJ2-1 TRBV7-6 many . TGTGCCAGCAGCTTAGTTCTAGCTGTCTCCTACAATGAGCAGTTCTTC CASSLVLAVSYNEQFF
TRBJ1-1 TRBV10-3 . . TGTGCCATCAGTGAGTTACAGGGAGGAAGCACTGAAGCTTTCTTT CAISELQGGSTEAFF
TRBJ2-3 TRBV24-1 few . TGTGCCACCAGCCCGGGGCAGGGTCAAGATACGCAGTATTTT CATSPGQGQDTQYF
TRBJ1-4 TRBV29-1 . TRBD1 TGCAGCGTTGAGGGACGACAGGGGGAATATGAAAAACTGTTTTTT CSVEGRQGEYEKLFF
TRBJ2-2 TRBV4-3 few . TGCGCCAGCAGCCAAGCGGAAGGGGAGACCGGGGAGCTGTTTTTT CASSQAEGETGELFF
TRBJ1-2 TRBV20-1 . . TGCAGTGCTAGAGATGGGGATGGTACAGCTAACTATGGCTACACCTTC CSARDGDGTANYGYTF
TRBJ2-1 TRBV28 few TRBD1 TGTGCCAGCAGTCGGGGACAGCTCTTGGATGAGCAGTTCTTC CASSRGQLLDEQFF
TRBJ1-2 TRBV29-1 . . TGCAGCGTTGAAGAAGATAGATGGTATGGCTACACCTTC CSVEEDRWYGYTF
TRBJ2-2 TRBV12-3/TRBV12-4 few TRBD1 TGTGCCAGCAGTCCCACAGGGGGACAGGGTACCGGGGAGCTGTTTTTT CASSPTGGQGTGELFF
TRBJ2-3 TRBV6-1 . TRBD2 TGTGCCAGCAGCCGTGGGACTAGCGGCTTCACAGATACGCAGTATTTT CASSRGTSGFTDTQYF
TRBJ2-1 TRBV6-5 . . TGTGCCAGCAGTTACTCGAATTACAAGGAGCCCCCCAAGCTCCACAATGAGCAGTTCTTC CASSYSNYKEPPKLHNEQFF
TRBJ2-2 TRBV5-6 . . TGTGCCAGCAGCTTAGAGGGGAGAAACACCGGGGAGCTGTTTTTT CASSLEGRNTGELFF
TRBJ1-1 TRBV7-1 . TRBD1 TGTGCCAGCAGCCCGGTCGGACAGGGCTATGAAGCTTTCTTT CASSPVGQGYEAFF
TRBJ2-1 TRBV7-9 many TRBD1 TGTGCCAGCAGATTGGGACAGGGGGGTTCCTACAATGAGCAGTTCTTC CASRLGQGGSYNEQFF
TRBJ1-1 TRBV7-9 . TRBD1 TGTGCCACCAGTTCCGTTCAGGGGACAGGGAGACCTTATGATATGAACACTGAAGCTTTCTTT CATSSVQGTGRPYDMNTEAFF
TRBJ2-5 TRBV11-2 . TRBD2 TGTGCCAGCAGCTCGTGGACTAGGCAAGAGACCCAGTACTTC CASSSWTRQETQYF
TRBJ2-5 TRBV6-2/TRBV6-3 . . TGTGCCAGCAGTTACTCGGACTTACCTCCCCCGGAAGAGACCCAGTACTTC CASSYSDLPPPEETQYF
TRBJ1-2 TRBV4-1 . . TGCGCCAGCAGCCAAGGTGCCAGGGAAGATGGCTACACCTTC CASSQGAREDGYTF
TRBJ2-7 TRBV3-1 once . TGTGCCAGCAGCACCCTTCCCGTGCCCAGCTCCTACGAGCAGTACTTC CASSTLPVPSSYEQYF
TRBJ2-2 TRBV4-1 many . TGCGCCAGCAGCCAAGATCTATGGCTACCCGCCGGGGAGCTGTTTTTT CASSQDLWLPAGELFF
TRBJ1-2 TRBV19 . TRBD1 TGTGCCAGTAGTTTCATGGGACAGATAGACTATGGCTACACCTTC CASSFMGQIDYGYTF
TRBJ2-2 TRBV12-3/TRBV12-4 . . TGTGCCAGCAGTTTAGTCGGTGCCGGGAAAGGCACCGGGGAGCTGTTTTTT CASSLVGAGKGTGELFF
TRBJ2-1 TRBV6-1 few . TGTGCCAGCAGTGACGGGACGACTGTCCTTCCTAACAATGAGCAGTTCTTC CASSDGTTVLPNNEQFF
TRBJ1-3 TRBV14 few . TGTGCCAGCAGCCTCCTCGGGGGCTCTGGAAACACCATATATTTT CASSLLGGSGNTIYF
TRBJ1-1 TRBV25-1 few . TGTGCCAGCACCCCGGGGTCTGGGATGAACACTGAAGCTTTCTTT CASTPGSGMNTEAFF